The subject of this entry is one T cell receptor beta chain. As processed by the authors: By means of reference gene primer amplification, nucleated cell counts were estimated. This table comes from immunoSEQ multiplex PCR, and its TCRdb copy is limited to in-frame clones, with some not included. D and trimming were read from the DNA, whereas the V and J calls and clone size are those reported in that table. The data hold 130,000 or so clones, with approximately 90% observed a single time. There are 13 residues in the CDR3. The germline gives CDR1 SEHNR, CDR2 FQNEAQ (reference sequence). Trimming removed 4 bases from V and 3 bases from J; junction bases left unmatched: 3. These data are taken from a study of blood T cell repertoires in COVID-19.

This TCR was recovered from a man in his forties or fifties with active or convalescent COVID-19. Sequencing was performed on peripheral blood. The rearrangement uses TRBV7-9 and TRBJ2-7; 7 positions agree with TRBD1. The CDR3 loop reads CASSSQGNYEQYF. DNA for the CDR3: TGTGCCAGCAGCTCACAGGGGAACTACGAGCAGTACTTC.